These 28 T cell receptor beta chains were sequenced from one sample in a study of cytomegalovirus exposure and HLA in healthy donors. The PCR employed 60 Vbeta primers together with 13 Jbeta primers. Sequencing used immunoSEQ multiplex PCR; TCRdb keeps in-frame clones, though not all of them. Of tens of thousands of clones in the sample, less than 85% are singletons; the top ten hold 8.4%. The sequencing input was PBMCs. These TCRs come from a woman aged 30 to 39 in good health and CMV-seropositive.

V gene TRBV21-1 combines with J gene TRBJ1-2. TRBV21-1 is reported as a pseudogene. This CDR3 has 24 amino acids. The CDR3 nucleotides read TGTGCCAGCAGCAAAGCCGGCCCAACGGTAGGCCGTCCCCCCGGCGCGGTGGTCCGAAATGGCTACACCTTC. It encodes CASSKAGPTVGRPPGAVVRNGYTF.

The rearrangement joins TRBV27 to TRBJ1-5; D possibly corresponds to TRBD1 (5 bases). Trimming removed 7 bases from V and 3 bases from J, with 16 bases in between. CDR1 is MNHEY, CDR2 SMNVEV, per germline (reference sequence). This CDR3 is 15 amino acids long. CDR3 bases: TGTGCCAGCATGCCGGGGGGAGGGTACAATCAGCCCCAGCATTTT. Translating it yields CASMPGGGYNQPQHF.

This chain connects TRBV29-1 to TRBJ2-6, with no clear D. The CDR3 runs to 14 residues. Germline V gene data show CDR1 as SQVTM and CDR2 as ANQGSEA. The V end was cut by 7 bases, the J end by 3 bases, with 13 bases between. The CDR3 region has the DNA TGCAGCGCCGTTCTATTCCTTGGGGCCAACGTCCTGACTTTC. Its protein is CSAVLFLGANVLTF.

V gene TRBV5-1 combines with J gene TRBJ1-4; D not resolved. CDR1 is SGHRS and CDR2 is YFSETQ in the germline V gene. The V gene lost 5 bases and the J gene lost 11 bases, with 13 bases spanning the gap. CDR3 length equals 12 residues. The CDR3 DNA reads as TGCGCCAGCAGGGGCAATGGGGAGAAACTGTTTTTT. Its translation is CASRGNGEKLFF. Using reference TRBV5-1 and TRBJ1-4 for the parts outside the CDR3, the full variable domain is KAGVTQTPRYLIKTRGQQVTLSCSPISGHRSVSWYQQTPGQGLQFLFEYFSETQRNKGNFPGRFSGRQFSNSRSEMNVSTLELGDSALYLCASRGNGEKLFFGSGTQLSVL.

V is TRBV6-6 and J is TRBJ1-2; D is undetermined. Per the germline V gene, CDR1 is MNHNY and CDR2 is SVGAGI (reference sequence). This CDR3 has 13 residues. Between the trimmed V and J ends, which lost 0 bases and 8 bases, there was a span of 10 bases. The CDR3 DNA is TGTGCCAGCAGTTACTCGGGGAGGAGCGGCTACACCTTC. Amino acids: CASSYSGRSGYTF.

This chain links TRBV30 with TRBJ2-2; weak D call: TRBD2 (5 bases). Trimming removed 8 bases from V and 0 bases from J, with 13 bases in between. The CDR3 consists of 14 residues. Germline CDR1 GTSNPN, CDR2 SVGIG (reference sequence). As DNA, the CDR3 is TGTGCCGGGCGGGCTGGACCGAACACCGGGGAGCTGTTTTTT. Translated, it gives CAGRAGPNTGELFF.

The J gene is TRBJ1-5, the V gene TRBV6-6; 7 bases are shared with TRBD1. The length of the CDR3 is 16 residues. Germline assignment: CDR1 MNHNY and CDR2 SVGAGI (reference sequence). V lost 2 bases, J lost 0 bases, and 4 bases stayed unmatched. In DNA form, the CDR3 reads TGTGCCAGCAGTTACGGGACAGTCTATAGCAATCAGCCCCAGCATTTT. Residues: CASSYGTVYSNQPQHF.

V usage is TRBV10-3 and J usage is TRBJ2-1; D is perhaps TRBD1 (6 bases). Trimming shortened V by 3 bases and J by 7 bases, and 16 bases separated the two germline ends. The CDR3 has 15 residues. The germline CDR1 and CDR2 sequences are ENHRY and SYGVKD. The CDR3: CAISDLNQGQNEQFF. CDR3 sequence (DNA): TGTGCCATCAGTGATTTGAATCAGGGGCAGAATGAGCAGTTCTTC.

The chain is built from TRBV5-1 and TRBJ1-1, with TRBD1 as a possible D gene (6 bases). Germline CDR1 is SGHRS and CDR2 is YFSETQ. Trimming pared 6 bases from V and 2 bases from J, leaving 17 bases between. The CDR3 has 15 amino acids. CDR3 nucleotide sequence: TGCGCCAGCATCCCCACGACAGGTATAAACACTGAAGCTTTCTTT. Residues: CASIPTTGINTEAFF.

The CDR3 region has the DNA TGTGCCAGCAGCTTCCGGGACACTACCTACGAGCAGTACTTC. Protein product: CASSFRDTTYEQYF. The chain joins TRBV2 to TRBJ2-5; tentatively, D is TRBD1 (6 bases). The tail of the sequence fits TRBJ2-7 better, so the J call may be wrong. Per the germline V gene, CDR1 is SNHLY and CDR2 is FYNNEI. This CDR3 region has 14 residues.

This chain links TRBV9 with TRBJ2-2; TRBD1 might be the D (6 bases). The CDR3 runs to 16 residues. CDR1 and CDR2 (germline): SGDLS, YYNGEE. Deletions cut 2 bases from V and 1 base from J, with 12 bases between. CDR3 sequence: CASSVAGQRNTGELFF. DNA for the CDR3: TGTGCCAGCAGCGTGGCCGGACAGAGGAACACCGGGGAGCTGTTTTTT.

The genes are TRBV29-1 and TRBJ1-1; D possibly corresponds to TRBD1 (6 bases). Germline V gene data show CDR1 as SQVTM and CDR2 as ANQGSEA. V was pared by 3 bases and J by 4 bases, with 12 bases between. The CDR3 spans 13 residues. As DNA, the CDR3 is TGCAGCGTTGACGGGGGGCTTATCACTGAAGCTTTCTTT. It translates to CSVDGGLITEAFF. Full variable domain (remainder filled in from reference TRBV29-1 and TRBJ1-1): SAVISQKPSRDICQRGTSLTIQCQVDSQVTMMFWYRQQPGQSLTLIATANQGSEATYESGFVIDKFPISRPNLTFSTLTVSNMSPEDSSIYLCSVDGGLITEAFFGQGTRLTVV.

The rearrangement joins TRBV6-5 to TRBJ1-1, with D tentatively TRBD1 (6 bases). There are 15 residues in the CDR3. Germline V CDR1 and CDR2: MNHEY, SVGAGI. Trimming removed 0 bases at V and 5 bases at J, with 13 bases between. CDR3 nucleotides: TGTGCCAGCAGTTACTCGGGGGCCCGCCCTACTGAAGCTTTCTTT. It encodes CASSYSGARPTEAFF.

This chain links TRBV14 with TRBJ2-3, with 8 bases identical to TRBD2. V shed 0 bases, J shed 3 bases, and the junction held 2 bases outside the gene matches. The germline gives CDR1 SGHDN, CDR2 FVKESK. This CDR3 is 15 amino acids long. The chain's CDR3 is CASSQESGGTDTQYF. CDR3 in DNA: TGTGCCAGCAGCCAAGAGAGCGGGGGTACAGATACGCAGTATTTT.

The genes are TRBV19 and TRBJ1-5; D is unresolved. Deletions cut 7 bases from V and 4 bases from J, with 14 bases between. This CDR3 comprises 14 residues. Germline V lookup: CDR1 LNHDA, CDR2 SQIVND (reference sequence). CDR3 loop: CASKAGGRNQPQHF. The CDR3 DNA is TGTGCCAGTAAGGCAGGAGGGCGTAATCAGCCCCAGCATTTT. Looking up the rest from reference TRBV19 and TRBJ1-5 gives the full variable domain: DGGITQSPKYLFRKEGQNVTLSCEQNLNHDAMYWYRQDPGQGLRLIYYSQIVNDFQKGDIAEGYSVSREKKESFPLTVTSAQKNPTAFYLCASKAGGRNQPQHFGDGTRLSIL.

This chain links TRBV18 with TRBJ2-7; tentatively, D is TRBD1 (7 bases). With 6 bases removed from V and 3 bases from J, the gap between germline ends came to 18 bases. The CDR3 length is 15 residues. The germline V gene has CDR1 KGHSH and CDR2 LQKENI. The CDR3 sequence: CASSPGDSAIYEQYF. The CDR3 coding sequence is TGTGCCAGCTCCCCGGGGGACAGCGCGATCTACGAGCAGTACTTC. Combining the CDR3 with reference TRBV18 and TRBJ2-7 gives the whole variable domain NAGVMQNPRHLVRRRGQEARLRCSPMKGHSHVYWYRQLPEEGLKFMVYLQKENIIDESGMPKERFSAEFPKEGPSILRIQQVVRGDSAAYFCASSPGDSAIYEQYFGPGTRLTVT.

This chain uses TRBV9 with TRBJ1-1; D is uncertain. CDR3 length equals 15 residues. The V and J ends lost 4 bases and 4 bases respectively, with 17 bases between them. Germline V lookup: CDR1 SGDLS, CDR2 YYNGEE. This CDR3 is CASSQSGVGVTEAFF. The CDR3 nucleotides read TGTGCCAGCAGCCAGAGCGGGGTTGGGGTCACTGAAGCTTTCTTT.

This clone was observed a few times. This CDR3 is CASLRDRPTEAFF. In DNA, the CDR3 is TGTGCCAGCCTCAGGGACAGGCCCACTGAAGCTTTCTTT. This chain links TRBV19 with TRBJ1-1; 8 positions agree with TRBD1. Germline CDR1 and CDR2: LNHDA and SQIVND (reference sequence). V was pared by 9 bases and J by 4 bases, with 7 bases of the junction left unmatched. The CDR3 contains 13 residues.

This chain links TRBV11-2 with TRBJ2-7; 8 bases fit TRBD2. V shed 5 bases, J shed 0 bases, and the junction held 6 bases outside the gene matches. The CDR3 totals 15 residues. Looked up from germline, CDR1 is SGHAT and CDR2 is FQNNGV. CDR3 bases: TGTGCCAGCAGCCCCCCGGGACTAGACTCCTACGAGCAGTACTTC. It encodes CASSPPGLDSYEQYF.

This clone was seen once. The chain uses TRBV18 and TRBJ1-6; possible D gene TRBD1, 5 bases. Looked up from germline, CDR1 is KGHSH and CDR2 is LQKENI. CDR3 length: 15 amino acids. V was pared by 2 bases and J by 8 bases, with 13 bases between. In nucleotides, the CDR3 is TGTGCCAGCTCACCAATTTCACAGGCCGATTCACCCCTCCACTTT. Protein product: CASSPISQADSPLHF. The full variable domain, completed using reference TRBV18 and TRBJ1-6, is NAGVMQNPRHLVRRRGQEARLRCSPMKGHSHVYWYRQLPEEGLKFMVYLQKENIIDESGMPKERFSAEFPKEGPSILRIQQVVRGDSAAYFCASSPISQADSPLHFGNGTRLTVT.

The V and J genes are TRBV19 and TRBJ2-1; 9 positions match TRBD2. The CDR3 is made up of 16 amino acids. Germline CDR1 LNHDA, CDR2 SQIVND (reference sequence). The V and J ends lost 6 bases and 4 bases, in that order; junction bases with no gene match: 10. The CDR3 loop is CASSGRLTSGYNEQFF. CDR3 sequence (DNA): TGTGCCAGTAGCGGCCGTCTGACTAGCGGATACAATGAGCAGTTCTTC.

The CDR3 DNA follows: TGTGCCAGCAGCGACAGGATTAGGGGCTACACCTTC. Its translation: CASSDRIRGYTF. The chain combines TRBV5-6 with TRBJ1-2, with a weak D call TRBD1 (6 bases). V shed 4 bases and J shed 8 bases, with 12 bases lying between them. The germline V gene has CDR1 SGHDT and CDR2 YYEEEE. The CDR3 has 12 residues.

This clone occurred a few times. V and J are TRBV19 and TRBJ1-2; D not certain. V gave up 5 bases and J gave up 0 bases, with 13 bases separating them. The germline V gene encodes CDR1 LNHDA and CDR2 SQIVND (reference sequence). The CDR3 loop spans 15 amino acids. The CDR3: CASSLQPGSNYGYTF. In nucleotides, the CDR3 is TGTGCCAGTAGTTTACAACCGGGGTCTAACTATGGCTACACCTTC.

The chain carries TRBV7-6 and TRBJ2-2; 13 nucleotides agree with TRBD2. The ends lost 4 bases at V and 7 bases at J; junction bases unmatched: 3. There are 15 residues in the CDR3. The V gene's germline CDR1 is SGHVS and CDR2 FNYEAQ. CDR3 loop: CASSWTSGGGGELFF. The CDR3 region has the DNA TGTGCCAGCAGCTGGACTAGCGGGGGTGGCGGGGAGCTGTTTTTT.

The chain carries TRBV19 and TRBJ1-2, with TRBD1 as a possible D gene (5 bases). The V gene lost 3 bases and the J gene lost 6 bases, with 14 bases spanning the gap. Germline-derived CDR1 and CDR2 are LNHDA and SQIVND (reference sequence). CDR3 length equals 14 residues. The CDR3 sequence: CASSMARDSDGYTF. CDR3 in DNA: TGTGCCAGTAGTATGGCCAGAGACAGCGATGGCTACACCTTC.

This clone showed up just once. The chain has TRBV6-1 and TRBJ2-7; 7 bases agree with TRBD1. Unmatched junction bases numbered 27, after V lost 1 base and J lost 6 bases. The CDR3 length is 21 residues. CDR1 is MNHNS and CDR2 is SASEGT in the germline V gene. CDR3 protein: CASSEVPPVRGRGVPTSEQYF. CDR3 sequence (DNA): TGTGCCAGCAGTGAAGTCCCCCCTGTGAGGGGGCGAGGGGTCCCCACTAGCGAGCAGTACTTC.

On this clone itself: An end of the junction differs from the germline gene, which may be a read error. V and J are TRBV5-5 and TRBJ2-5; D uncertain. The length of the CDR3 is 16 residues. Germline-derived CDR1 and CDR2 are SGHKS and YYEKEE (reference sequence). CDR3 amino acids: CARSSDPRLNQETQYF. The CDR3 region has the DNA TGTGCCCGCAGCTCCGACCCGAGACTCAACCAAGAGACCCAGTACTTC.

The chain joins TRBV18 to TRBJ1-5; D gene ambiguous. This CDR3 comprises 19 residues. In germline, CDR1 is KGHSH, CDR2 LQKENI. V was trimmed by 3 bases and J by 0 bases, leaving 21 bases between them. CDR3 in DNA: TGTGCCAGCTCACCGTACGGGATCCTAAGAGGGTATAGCAATCAGCCCCAGCATTTT. Protein product: CASSPYGILRGYSNQPQHF.